These T cell receptor beta chains were read from a single sample in a study of OX40 agonist ivuxolimab in advanced cancers. The data were produced by immunoSEQ multiplex PCR, yet TCRdb's version contains in-frame clones alone and is incomplete. Here the sample spans approximately 79,000 clones, approximately 86% being singletons. The sequencing used CD4+ or CD8+ T cells sorted from blood, collected in a trial of the OX40 agonist ivuxolimab. These receptors were collected from an adult with an advanced solid tumor such as melanoma, head and neck, liver or kidney cancer. CDR3s include the opening cysteine and the closing phenylalanine or tryptophan. D genes are given only for firm matches. Clone size is not always given. Where it is, it says once, few, many or a class for expanded clones.

j_gene: TRBJ1-5; abundance: .; d_gene: .; v_gene: TRBV6-6; CDR3nt: TGTGCCAGCAGTTCGACGGGGGATCAGCCCCAGCATTTT; CDR3aa: CASSSTGDQPQHF
j_gene: TRBJ1-4; abundance: .; d_gene: .; v_gene: TRBV28; CDR3nt: TGTGTATCTAGGACTAATGAAAAACTGTTTTTT; CDR3aa: CVSRTNEKLFF
j_gene: TRBJ1-1; abundance: few; d_gene: .; v_gene: TRBV5-1; CDR3nt: TGCGCCAGCAGGCGTTCGGGACTGCAGAACACTGAAGCTTTCTTT; CDR3aa: CASRRSGLQNTEAFF
j_gene: TRBJ2-7; abundance: .; d_gene: .; v_gene: TRBV7-3; CDR3nt: TGTGCCAGCAGCTTGAATGGCGGGTCCGAGGGGGAGCAGTACTTC; CDR3aa: CASSLNGGSEGEQYF
j_gene: TRBJ1-2; abundance: .; d_gene: .; v_gene: TRBV5-8; CDR3nt: TGTGCCAGCAGCTTGGCGGATGGCTACACCTTC; CDR3aa: CASSLADGYTF
j_gene: TRBJ1-1; abundance: .; d_gene: .; v_gene: TRBV19; CDR3nt: TGTGCCAGTAGTCTGAGGAACCCGAACACTGAAGCTTTCTTT; CDR3aa: CASSLRNPNTEAFF
j_gene: TRBJ1-5; abundance: .; d_gene: .; v_gene: TRBV28; CDR3nt: TGTGCCAGCACCACGCCCCAGGGGCGTCAGCCCCAGCATTTT; CDR3aa: CASTTPQGRQPQHF
j_gene: TRBJ1-6; abundance: .; d_gene: TRBD1; v_gene: TRBV6-5; CDR3nt: TGTGCCAGCAGTTACGAGACAGGGAATTCACCCCTCCACTTT; CDR3aa: CASSYETGNSPLHF
j_gene: TRBJ2-1; abundance: .; d_gene: .; v_gene: TRBV7-2; CDR3nt: TGTGCCAGCAGCTTGGACTTAAACAATGAGCAGTTCTTC; CDR3aa: CASSLDLNNEQFF
j_gene: TRBJ2-3; abundance: .; d_gene: TRBD1; v_gene: TRBV27; CDR3nt: TGTGCCAGCAGTGGCCTGGACAGGGCTAGCACAGATACGCAGTATTTT; CDR3aa: CASSGLDRASTDTQYF
j_gene: TRBJ1-1; abundance: .; d_gene: .; v_gene: TRBV28; CDR3nt: TGTGCCAGCAGCCTAGACAGGATGGGCACTGAAGCTTTCTTT; CDR3aa: CASSLDRMGTEAFF
j_gene: TRBJ1-3; abundance: .; d_gene: .; v_gene: TRBV28; CDR3nt: TGTGCCAGCAGCAACCCCAGGCTTAGCTCTGGAAACACCATATATTTT; CDR3aa: CASSNPRLSSGNTIYF
j_gene: TRBJ2-1; abundance: few; d_gene: .; v_gene: TRBV19; CDR3nt: TGTGCCAGTAGTATAGCTCGCGGTTGGACGTTCTTC; CDR3aa: CASSIARGWTFF
j_gene: TRBJ2-7; abundance: .; d_gene: .; v_gene: TRBV5-1; CDR3nt: TGCGCCAGCAGAGCAGGGGGGAACTCCTACGAGCAGTACTTC; CDR3aa: CASRAGGNSYEQYF
j_gene: TRBJ2-3; abundance: .; d_gene: .; v_gene: TRBV7-9; CDR3nt: TGTGCCAGCAGCTTAGCGTGGGCAGATACGCAGTATTTT; CDR3aa: CASSLAWADTQYF
j_gene: TRBJ2-7; abundance: once; d_gene: TRBD1; v_gene: TRBV7-9; CDR3nt: TGTGCCAGCAGCTTAGCGGGACAGGGAGCATCCTACGAGCAGTACTTC; CDR3aa: CASSLAGQGASYEQYF
j_gene: TRBJ2-2; abundance: .; d_gene: .; v_gene: TRBV11-1; CDR3nt: TGTGCCACACGGACACTTATAAACACCGGGGAGCTGTTTTTT; CDR3aa: CATRTLINTGELFF
j_gene: TRBJ2-2; abundance: .; d_gene: .; v_gene: TRBV7-3; CDR3nt: TGTGCCAGCAGCTCACAATACGCCGGGGAGCTGTTTTTT; CDR3aa: CASSSQYAGELFF
j_gene: TRBJ1-1; abundance: .; d_gene: TRBD1; v_gene: TRBV4-1; CDR3nt: TGCGCCAGCAGCCTCCGACAGGGGGCGACTTTCTTT; CDR3aa: CASSLRQGATFF
j_gene: TRBJ2-1; abundance: .; d_gene: TRBD1; v_gene: TRBV10-1; CDR3nt: TGCGCCAGCAGTGAGCCGGCGGGACAGGGTAGCTCCTACAATGAGCAGTTCTTC; CDR3aa: CASSEPAGQGSSYNEQFF
j_gene: TRBJ2-1; abundance: .; d_gene: TRBD2; v_gene: TRBV30; CDR3nt: TGTGCCTGGACTCGGGGGGGTGAGCAGTTCTTC; CDR3aa: CAWTRGGEQFF
j_gene: TRBJ2-3; abundance: .; d_gene: .; v_gene: TRBV9; CDR3nt: TGTGCCAGCAGCCCATGGGGCACAGATACGCAGTATTTT; CDR3aa: CASSPWGTDTQYF
j_gene: TRBJ2-7; abundance: .; d_gene: .; v_gene: TRBV7-2; CDR3nt: TGTGCCAGCAGCTTAGGTGTGCCGAGCTCCTACGAGCAGTACTTC; CDR3aa: CASSLGVPSSYEQYF
j_gene: TRBJ2-2; abundance: .; d_gene: .; v_gene: TRBV7-6; CDR3nt: TGTGCCAGCAGCCCCCAAGGGCGGACAACGAACACCGGGGAGCTGTTTTTT; CDR3aa: CASSPQGRTTNTGELFF